This T cell receptor (beta chain) appears in the sequencing data of a study of blood T cell repertoires in COVID-19. Study as a whole: COVID-19 samples, acute and convalescent, were from the United States, Italy and Spain. Nucleic acid was either cDNA or gDNA, and it came from T cells, B-cell-depleted T cells, or PBMCs.

Authors' data handling: Estimation of nucleated cell counts relied on the amplification of reference gene primers. Only in-frame clones appear in the TCRdb table, and some are missing; sequencing was by immunoSEQ multiplex PCR. That table supplies the V and J calls and clone size; D and trimming were determined from the DNA. This table holds around 150,000 clones, approximately 75% found once. With V trimmed by 0 bases and J by 5 bases, 6 bases remained unmatched. Germline CDR1 is MGHRA and CDR2 is YSYEKL. CDR3 length equals 15 residues. The source of this sequence is a human donor in a cohort sampled during active COVID-19. The chain links TRBV4-1 to TRBJ2-7, with 8 bases lining up with TRBD1. Material: peripheral blood. CDR3 protein: CASSQDGQGFDEQYF. Written as DNA, the CDR3 is TGCGCCAGCAGCCAAGATGGACAGGGATTCGACGAGCAGTACTTC.